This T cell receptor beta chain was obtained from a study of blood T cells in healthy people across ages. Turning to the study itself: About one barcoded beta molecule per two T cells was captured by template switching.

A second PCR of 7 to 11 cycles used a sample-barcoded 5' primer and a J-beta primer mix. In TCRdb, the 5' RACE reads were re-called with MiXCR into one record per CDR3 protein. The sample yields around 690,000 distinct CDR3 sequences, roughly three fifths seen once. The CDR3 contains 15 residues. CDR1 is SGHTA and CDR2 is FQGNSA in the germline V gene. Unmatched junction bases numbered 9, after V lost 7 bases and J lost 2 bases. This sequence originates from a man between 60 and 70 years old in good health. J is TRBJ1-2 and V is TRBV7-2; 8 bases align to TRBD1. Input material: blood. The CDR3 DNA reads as TGTGCCAGCACAATTCGACAGGGGACGAACTATGGCTACACCTTC. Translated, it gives CASTIRQGTNYGYTF.